This is a list of T cell receptor beta chains from one sample in a study of T cell responses to AZD1222 COVID-19 vaccine. Libraries were prepared by immunoSEQ multiplex PCR; TCRdb keeps only in-frame clonotypes and omits some of them. The table includes about 110,000 clones, about 92% detected once. This specimen consisted of peripheral blood, obtained on day 0 of MenACWY control vaccination. The receptors were gathered from an adult in good health. The CDR3 runs from the conserved cysteine through the conserved F or W. Fields, in order: V gene, clone size, J gene, D gene, CDR3 protein, CDR3 DNA. The D gene is left open where the match is weak. Clone size is stated in some rows and not others, as once, few, many or a class when expanded.

v_call: TRBV27; clone_size: NA; j_call: TRBJ2-3; d_call: TRBD1; cdr3_aa: CASSSRDRGRATDTQYF; cdr3_nt: TGTGCCAGCAGTTCCAGGGACAGGGGGCGAGCGACAGATACGCAGTATTTT
v_call: TRBV6-5; clone_size: few; j_call: TRBJ1-3; d_call: NA; cdr3_aa: CASWSGNTIYF; cdr3_nt: TGTGCCAGCTGGTCGGGAAACACCATATATTTT
v_call: TRBV5-4; clone_size: NA; j_call: TRBJ2-3; d_call: NA; cdr3_aa: CASSSGLASTDTQYF; cdr3_nt: TGTGCCAGCAGCTCAGGACTTGCTAGCACAGATACGCAGTATTTT
v_call: TRBV13; clone_size: NA; j_call: TRBJ1-4; d_call: NA; cdr3_aa: CASSLFSMEEKLFF; cdr3_nt: TGTGCCAGCAGCTTATTCTCCATGGAGGAAAAACTGTTTTTT
v_call: TRBV5-1; clone_size: NA; j_call: TRBJ1-1; d_call: NA; cdr3_aa: CASSLERTTEAFF; cdr3_nt: TGCGCCAGCAGCTTGGAACGGACCACGGAAGCTTTCTTT
v_call: TRBV7-2; clone_size: once; j_call: TRBJ2-7; d_call: NA; cdr3_aa: CASSLVRGYEQYF; cdr3_nt: TGTGCCAGCAGCTTAGTACGTGGCTACGAGCAGTACTTC
v_call: TRBV7-2; clone_size: NA; j_call: TRBJ2-2; d_call: NA; cdr3_aa: CASSLYRGGAGELFF; cdr3_nt: TGTGCCAGCAGCTTATACCGGGGTGGGGCCGGGGAGCTGTTTTTT
v_call: TRBV28; clone_size: NA; j_call: TRBJ1-5; d_call: NA; cdr3_aa: CASSFGTGITNQPQHF; cdr3_nt: TGTGCCAGCAGCTTCGGGACGGGCATTACCAATCAGCCCCAGCATTTT
v_call: TRBV2; clone_size: NA; j_call: TRBJ1-1; d_call: NA; cdr3_aa: CASSPGTDEAFF; cdr3_nt: TGTGCCAGCAGTCCCGGGACGGATGAAGCTTTCTTT
v_call: TRBV5-1; clone_size: NA; j_call: TRBJ1-1; d_call: TRBD1; cdr3_aa: CASSPGGVVNTEAFF; cdr3_nt: TGCGCCAGCAGCCCAGGGGGGGTAGTGAACACTGAAGCTTTCTTT
v_call: TRBV6-5; clone_size: NA; j_call: TRBJ2-7; d_call: TRBD2; cdr3_aa: CASSYSRGAYEQYF; cdr3_nt: TGTGCCAGCAGTTACTCACGGGGGGCCTACGAGCAGTACTTC
v_call: TRBV6-1; clone_size: NA; j_call: TRBJ1-2; d_call: NA; cdr3_aa: CASSEVAGDGYTF; cdr3_nt: TGTGCCAGCAGTGAAGTCGCTGGGGATGGCTACACCTTC
v_call: TRBV5-4; clone_size: NA; j_call: TRBJ2-7; d_call: TRBD2; cdr3_aa: CASSLYTTSGDDSYEQYF; cdr3_nt: TGTGCCAGCAGCCTATATACTACTAGCGGGGATGACTCCTACGAGCAGTACTTC
v_call: TRBV4-1; clone_size: NA; j_call: TRBJ2-7; d_call: TRBD1; cdr3_aa: CASSLAPRTGGAYEQYF; cdr3_nt: TGCGCCAGCAGCCTAGCGCCCAGGACAGGGGGAGCCTACGAGCAGTACTTC
v_call: TRBV11-2; clone_size: NA; j_call: TRBJ1-2; d_call: NA; cdr3_aa: CASSLKWGVDNYGYTF; cdr3_nt: TGTGCCAGCAGCCTTAAGTGGGGAGTAGATAACTATGGCTACACCTTC
v_call: TRBV9; clone_size: NA; j_call: TRBJ2-3; d_call: NA; cdr3_aa: CASSASQMNTQYF; cdr3_nt: TGTGCCAGCAGCGCGAGCCAGATGAATACGCAGTATTTT
v_call: TRBV7-6; clone_size: once; j_call: TRBJ2-1; d_call: TRBD2; cdr3_aa: CASSRGGGKNEQFF; cdr3_nt: TGTGCCAGCAGCCGCGGGGGGGGTAAAAATGAGCAGTTCTTC
v_call: TRBV5-1; clone_size: NA; j_call: TRBJ1-1; d_call: NA; cdr3_aa: CASSLGYANTEAFF; cdr3_nt: TGCGCCAGCAGCTTGGGGTACGCGAACACTGAAGCTTTCTTT
v_call: TRBV3-1/TRBV3-2; clone_size: once; j_call: TRBJ1-1; d_call: NA; cdr3_aa: CASSQARAEAFF; cdr3_nt: TGTGCCAGCAGCCAAGCGCGGGCTGAAGCTTTCTTT
v_call: TRBV30; clone_size: NA; j_call: TRBJ2-2; d_call: NA; cdr3_aa: CAWSVVGTGELFF; cdr3_nt: TGTGCCTGGAGTGTAGTGGGGACCGGGGAGCTGTTTTTT
v_call: TRBV5-6; clone_size: NA; j_call: TRBJ1-2; d_call: TRBD1; cdr3_aa: CASSSGQGALYGYTF; cdr3_nt: TGTGCCAGCAGCTCTGGACAGGGAGCCCTCTATGGCTACACCTTC
v_call: TRBV7-9; clone_size: NA; j_call: TRBJ1-1; d_call: NA; cdr3_aa: CASSTNTEAFF; cdr3_nt: TGTGCCAGCAGTACGAACACTGAAGCTTTCTTT
v_call: TRBV19; clone_size: NA; j_call: TRBJ1-6; d_call: NA; cdr3_aa: CASKSGVNSPLHF; cdr3_nt: TGTGCCAGTAAGTCAGGGGTAAATTCACCCCTCCACTTT
v_call: TRBV5-5; clone_size: NA; j_call: TRBJ1-1; d_call: TRBD1; cdr3_aa: CASSYRQGYTEAFF; cdr3_nt: TGTGCCAGCAGTTACCGACAGGGGTACACTGAAGCTTTCTTT